The rows below give T cell receptor beta chains drawn from one sample of a study of blood T cell repertoires in COVID-19. Sequenced by immunoSEQ multiplex PCR; TCRdb stores in-frame clones only, minus some. The table lists 160,000 or so clones, roughly 90% of them singletons. The sample consisted of peripheral blood. All receptors come from a woman aged 45-65 years with acute or convalescent COVID-19. Both conserved end residues are part of each CDR3. Fields, in order: D gene, J gene, clone size, V gene, CDR3 DNA, CDR3 protein. A D gene is named only where the DNA matches it firmly. Clone size appears in some rows only: once, few, many, or a class for an expanded clone.

>TRBD1|TRBJ2-2|.|TRBV28
TGTGCCAGCACACAGGGGGCTACCGGGGAGCTGTTTTTT
CASTQGATGELFF
>TRBD1|TRBJ2-1|.|TRBV30
TGTGCCTGGACGAAAAGACAGGGGATCATTGAGCAGTTCTTC
CAWTKRQGIIEQFF
>.|TRBJ1-2|.|TRBV2
TGTGCCAGCAGTGAACAGGGGCCCAACTATGGCTACACCTTC
CASSEQGPNYGYTF
>TRBD2|TRBJ2-1|.|TRBV29-1
TGCAGCGCGCCCCTTCAGGCGAGCGGGAGAGGCGAGCAGTTCTTC
CSAPLQASGRGEQFF
>TRBD2|TRBJ2-2|.|TRBV4-1
TGCGCCAGCAGCCAAGGGAGACTAGCGGGGGGCCCCGGGGAGCTGTTTTTT
CASSQGRLAGGPGELFF
>.|TRBJ2-7|.|TRBV12-5
TGTGCTAGTGGTTGCCGGGGGATCCTCTACGAGCAGTACTTC
CASGCRGILYEQYF
>TRBD1|TRBJ1-2|.|TRBV4-3
TGCGCCAGCAGCCAAGACACAGGGGACAGGAATGGCTACACCTTC
CASSQDTGDRNGYTF
>TRBD1|TRBJ2-7|once|TRBV29-1
TGCAGCGTGGATGGACAGGGGGGAAAGCAGTACTTC
CSVDGQGGKQYF
>TRBD1|TRBJ1-1|.|TRBV3-1/TRBV3-2
TGTGCCAGCAGCCAGTCGGGACAGCGGACTGAAGCTTTCTTT
CASSQSGQRTEAFF
>TRBD2|TRBJ2-7|.|TRBV9
TGTGCCAGCAGCCCCCACTCCGGAGCGGGGGGAGGCAACGAGCAGTACTTC
CASSPHSGAGGGNEQYF
>TRBD2|TRBJ2-4|.|TRBV10-1
TGCGCCAGCAGTGAATCACTTAAAGCGGGGGGATCGTTAGCCAAAAACATTCAGTACTTC
CASSESLKAGGSLAKNIQYF
>.|TRBJ1-1|.|TRBV3-1/TRBV3-2
TGTGCCAGCAGCCATTTCGGGACACCGAACACTGAAGCTTTCTTT
CASSHFGTPNTEAFF
>TRBD2|TRBJ2-5|.|TRBV2
TGTGCCAGCAGTGCTCCGCGGGAGTGGGAGACCCAGTACTTC
CASSAPREWETQYF
>.|TRBJ2-7|.|TRBV5-4
TGTGCCAGCAGCATACAGGGACCCGAGCAGTACTTC
CASSIQGPEQYF
>.|TRBJ2-5|.|TRBV14
TGTGCCAGCAGCCAATTAATAAGGGAGCCCCAAGAGACCCAGTACTTC
CASSQLIREPQETQYF
>TRBD2|TRBJ2-1|once|TRBV7-6
TGTGCCAGCAGCTCGCGCGGGGGGGTAGTCAATGAGCAGTTCTTC
CASSSRGGVVNEQFF
>TRBD1|TRBJ1-4|.|TRBV5-5
TGTGCCAGCACTCGGACAGGGGCAGGGACTAATGAAAAACTGTTTTTT
CASTRTGAGTNEKLFF
>TRBD1|TRBJ2-2|.|TRBV3-1/TRBV3-2
TGTGCCAGCAGCCCACGGGACAGGGTCCCCGGGGAGCTGTTTTTT
CASSPRDRVPGELFF
>TRBD1|TRBJ1-2|.|TRBV10-2
TGCGCCAGCGGACCCGAGGGACAGGGGTATGGCTACACCTTC
CASGPEGQGYGYTF
>TRBD1|TRBJ1-5|.|TRBV2
TGTGCCAGCAGTGGGACAGGGAGGAGGAATCAGCCCCAGCATTTT
CASSGTGRRNQPQHF
>.|TRBJ2-7|.|TRBV5-4
TGTGCCAGCAGCTCCCCCCCCAACTCCTACGAGCAGTACTTC
CASSSPPNSYEQYF
>.|TRBJ1-5|.|TRBV21-1
TGTGCCAGCAGCAAAATAGGCAGGGGTAAAGATCAGCCCCAGCATTTT
CASSKIGRGKDQPQHF
>.|TRBJ2-1|.|TRBV18
TGTGCCAGCTCAGAAGAGGATGTCGAGCAGTTCTTC
CASSEEDVEQFF
>TRBD2|TRBJ2-7|.|TRBV6-1
TGTGCCAGCAGTGAAGCGGCTAGCGGGGCCTACGAGCAGTACTTC
CASSEAASGAYEQYF
>.|TRBJ2-3|.|TRBV11-2
TGTGCCAGCAGCTTACCATCAGTTACGCAGTATTTT
CASSLPSVTQYF
>.|TRBJ1-6|.|TRBV14
TGTGCCAGCAGCCCGCCGGGACTTCATAATTCACCCCTCCACTTT
CASSPPGLHNSPLHF
>TRBD1|TRBJ2-1|.|TRBV18
TGTGCCAGCTCACCACGAGAACCGGGACAGGGGACCTACAATGAGCAGTTCTTC
CASSPREPGQGTYNEQFF
>TRBD2|TRBJ2-3|.|TRBV2
TGTGCCAGCAGTGGCCACCTTCGCGGGAGCAGCACAGATACGCAGTATTTT
CASSGHLRGSSTDTQYF
>.|TRBJ1-2|.|TRBV5-1
TGCGCCAGCAGCTTGGACAGGGATGGCTACACCTTC
CASSLDRDGYTF